The subject of this entry is one T cell receptor beta chain. Methods used by the authors: Reference gene primer amplification gave estimated nucleated cell counts. Repertoires were generated with immunoSEQ multiplex PCR, while TCRdb's copy carries only in-frame clones and drops some. V, J and clone size derive from that table, while D and trimming were established from the DNA sequence. The table lists 250,000 to 400,000 clones, around 87% of them singletons, with over 4% in the top ten. The sample is drawn from a study of blood T cell repertoires in COVID-19. Study summary: Whether acute or convalescent, the COVID-19 samples came from the United States, Italy and Spain. T cells, B-cell-depleted T cells, or PBMCs supplied cDNA or gDNA.

Enrolled through a virtual design, the participants were between roughly 18 and 90 years of age and came from under 30 US areas. The CDR3 is 15 amino acids. The V gene lost 3 bases and the J gene lost 2 bases, with 13 bases spanning the gap. The germline gives CDR1 LNHNV, CDR2 YYDKDF (reference sequence). The receptor comes from a woman in her thirties who had recovered from COVID-19. The sample comprised PBMCs or T cells enriched from blood (not recorded which). V and J are TRBV15 and TRBJ2-5; D is unresolved. The CDR3 here is CATSRSYVSQETQYF. DNA for the CDR3: TGTGCCACCAGCAGGTCCTATGTGTCTCAAGAGACCCAGTACTTC.